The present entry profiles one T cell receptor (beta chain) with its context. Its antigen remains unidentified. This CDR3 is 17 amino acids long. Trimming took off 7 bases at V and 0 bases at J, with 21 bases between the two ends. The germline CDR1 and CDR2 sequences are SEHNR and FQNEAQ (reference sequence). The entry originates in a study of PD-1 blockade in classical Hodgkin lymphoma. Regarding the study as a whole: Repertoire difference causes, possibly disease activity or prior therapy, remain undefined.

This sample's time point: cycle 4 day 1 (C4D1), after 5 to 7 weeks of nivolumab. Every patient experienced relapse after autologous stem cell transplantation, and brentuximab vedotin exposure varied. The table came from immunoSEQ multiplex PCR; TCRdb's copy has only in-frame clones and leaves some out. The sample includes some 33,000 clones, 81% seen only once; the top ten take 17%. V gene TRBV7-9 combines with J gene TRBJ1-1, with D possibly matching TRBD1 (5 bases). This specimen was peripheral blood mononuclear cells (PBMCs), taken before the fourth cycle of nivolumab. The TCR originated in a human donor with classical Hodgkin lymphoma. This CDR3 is CASINKPGLIMNTEAFF. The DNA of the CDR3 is TGTGCCAGCATCAATAAACCGGGACTGATCATGAACACTGAAGCTTTCTTT.